The T cell receptor beta chain described here comes from a study of T cell responses to AZD1222 COVID-19 vaccine. Overall study findings and caveats: After the peak T cell response, and only then, were repertoires sampled.

As regards this clone: Antigen unknown.

The repertoire was sequenced with immunoSEQ multiplex PCR; TCRdb's copy has only in-frame clones and lacks some. The sample holds approximately 100,000 clones; over 75% are singletons and the top ten take 20% to 25%. The sequence came from an adult in good health. The input for sequencing was peripheral blood, taken on day 0 of AZD1222 vaccination.

CDR3 loop: CASRTYSGTDAHNEQFF. DNA of the CDR3: TGTGCCAGCAGAACCTATTCCGGGACGGACGCCCACAATGAGCAGTTCTTC. This sequence joins TRBV27 and TRBJ2-1; TRBD1 or TRBD2 may be the D gene (5 bases each). V was shortened by 6 bases and J by 5 bases, with 23 bases between the two germline ends. The CDR3 length is 17 residues. The germline CDR1 and CDR2 sequences are MNHEY and SMNVEV (reference sequence).